A single sample gave rise to the 32 T cell receptor beta chains below, sequenced in a study of T cell repertoires in cytomegalovirus infection. Each CDR3 protein gets one entry after TCRdb re-called the reads with MiXCR. The data contain more than 400,000 distinct CDR3 sequences, about 26% of them singletons. The sample taken for sequencing was PBMCs. The source of these receptors is a human donor in good health (CMV status not recorded). Some clones in this sample may be carry-over from other donors' samples.

This clonotype was seen only once. A read error may be the cause here, since a much bigger clone is one base away. The chain recombines TRBV7-2 with TRBJ1-1, with D unclear. Germline loops: CDR1 SGHTA, CDR2 FQGNSA. The CDR3 has 13 residues. This CDR3 reads CASMGRSGTEALF. The CDR3 bases are TGTGCCAGCATGGGTCGTAGTGGCACTGAAGCTTTGTTT.

This clonotype appeared many times. CDR3 amino acids: CASGLGQTGGNYGYTF. The DNA for the CDR3 is TGTGCTAGTGGTTTGGGCCAAACGGGAGGGAACTATGGCTACACCTTC. This chain connects TRBV12-5 to TRBJ1-2; no clear D. This CDR3 comprises 16 residues. The V gene lost 1 base and the J gene lost 2 bases, with 14 bases spanning the gap. Germline CDR1 LGHNT, CDR2 FRNRAP.

In its sample, this clonotype was seen many times. DNA for the CDR3: TGTGCCAGCAGCTTAAGGGGACAACTTAATTCACCCCTCCACTTT. Encoded protein: CASSLRGQLNSPLHF. The gene calls are TRBV7-2 and TRBJ1-6; D may be TRBD1 (6 bases). The CDR3 runs 15 residues. Trimming removed 2 bases from V and 6 bases from J, with 11 bases in between. Per germline, CDR1 SGHTA and CDR2 FQGNSA.

The J gene is TRBJ2-2, the V gene TRBV6-5; TRBD2 is a possible D gene (5 bases). Per the germline V gene, CDR1 is MNHEY and CDR2 is SVGAGI. The CDR3 runs to 14 residues. The V end was cut by 5 bases, the J end by 3 bases, with 10 bases between. The CDR3 DNA reads TGTGCCAGCAGTAGTCCGGAGGACACCGGGGAGCTGTTTTTT. This codes for CASSSPEDTGELFF.

This clonotype was observed many times. The genes are TRBV28 and TRBJ2-1; D not certain. CDR3 length equals 11 residues. V was cut by 7 bases and J by 7 bases, with 8 bases left in between. Germline V gene data show CDR1 as MDHEN and CDR2 as SYDVKM. The CDR3 loop reads CASTGLNEQFF. In nucleotides, the CDR3 is TGTGCCAGCACTGGGTTAAATGAGCAGTTCTTC.

This sequence joins TRBV2 and TRBJ2-1; 15 bases align to TRBD2. J lost 5 bases, V lost 5 bases, and 4 bases had no gene match. Germline V lookup: CDR1 SNHLY, CDR2 FYNNEI. The CDR3 consists of 16 residues. CDR3 residues: CASSMGLAGGNNEQFF. The CDR3 nucleotides are TGTGCCAGCAGTATGGGACTAGCGGGAGGTAACAATGAGCAGTTCTTC.

This clonotype has only a few counts. The chain combines TRBV6-5 with TRBJ1-1; 7 bases fit TRBD1. The V gene's germline CDR1 is MNHEY and CDR2 SVGAGI. After removal of 8 bases from V and 5 bases from J, the junction contained 5 bases not matched to a gene. This CDR3 has 12 residues. CDR3 sequence: CASEGAGTEAFF. For the CDR3, the DNA is TGTGCCAGCGAGGGGGCTGGGACTGAAGCTTTCTTT.

Only a few counts were recorded for this clonotype. This sequence joins TRBV28 and TRBJ1-2, with unresolved D. V lost 2 bases, J lost 2 bases, and 3 bases lay in between. Germline CDR1 is MDHEN and CDR2 is SYDVKM. This CDR3 region has 12 residues. CDR3 residues: CASSLINYGYTF. CDR3 nucleotide sequence: TGTGCCAGCAGTTTAATAAACTATGGCTACACCTTC.

The chain recombines TRBV7-2 with TRBJ1-3; D gene uncertain. This CDR3 spans 12 amino acids. V was shortened by 5 bases and J by 5 bases, with 7 bases between the two germline ends. Germline loops: CDR1 SGHTA, CDR2 FQGNSA. This chain's CDR3 is CASSEQRNTIYF. CDR3 DNA sequence: TGTGCCAGCAGCGAACAGAGAAACACCATATATTTT.

The chain couples TRBV19 to TRBJ2-5; 11 positions agree with TRBD1. The germline V gene encodes CDR1 LNHDA and CDR2 SQIVND (reference sequence). J was trimmed by 5 bases and V by 2 bases; bases with no gene match: 4. This CDR3 has 15 residues. This chain's CDR3 is CASSISDRGRETQYF. DNA of the CDR3: TGTGCCAGTAGTATATCGGACAGGGGGCGTGAGACCCAGTACTTC.

This clonotype was detected a few times. This chain's CDR3 is CASSRGFGPNEKLFF. CDR3 nucleotides: TGCGCCAGCAGCCGCGGGTTTGGGCCTAATGAAAAACTGTTTTTT. V gene TRBV4-1 combines with J gene TRBJ1-4; the D is unclear. CDR1 MGHRA and CDR2 YSYEKL come from the germline V gene. The CDR3 contains 15 residues. V was pared by 4 bases and J by 3 bases, with 12 bases between.

J is TRBJ1-5 and V is TRBV4-1, with 9 bases matching TRBD1. V dropped 2 bases and J dropped 0; count of bases not matched to a gene: 5. In germline, CDR1 is MGHRA, CDR2 YSYEKL. The CDR3 loop spans 17 amino acids. Here the CDR3 reads CASSQPTGGYSNQPQHF. CDR3 sequence (DNA): TGCGCCAGCAGCCAACCCACAGGGGGCTATAGCAATCAGCCCCAGCATTTT.

There are a few counts of this clonotype. The rearrangement uses TRBV6-2 or TRBV6-3 and TRBJ2-7; D unresolved. The germline V gene has CDR1 MNHEY and CDR2 SVGEGT. The CDR3 totals 15 residues. V was trimmed by 2 bases and J by 3 bases, leaving 14 bases between them. As DNA, the CDR3 is TGTGCCAGCAGTTACGATGGGTCCCCGAACTACGAGCAGTACTTC. Amino acids: CASSYDGSPNYEQYF.

This clonotype was seen a handful of times. The V gene is TRBV2, the J gene TRBJ2-1, with a possible D match to TRBD2 (6 bases). The V and J ends lost 8 bases and 2 bases respectively, with 10 bases between them. Germline values: CDR1 SNHLY, CDR2 FYNNEI. This CDR3 is 13 amino acids long. The CDR3: CASGREPYNEQFF. CDR3 DNA sequence: TGTGCCAGCGGGCGGGAACCCTACAATGAGCAGTTCTTC.

This chain connects TRBV9 to TRBJ1-1; D unclear. This CDR3 has 14 amino acids. With 1 base removed from V and 4 bases from J, the gap between germline ends came to 11 bases. The germline V gene encodes CDR1 SGDLS and CDR2 YYNGEE. CDR3 DNA sequence: TGTGCCAGCAGCGTACGGTCCAGTGCCACTGAAGCTTTCTTT. This codes for CASSVRSSATEAFF.

Ten or more counts support this clonotype. The gene calls are TRBV7-6 and TRBJ2-3; D is perhaps TRBD2 (5 bases). The CDR3 consists of 15 residues. V gave up 5 bases and J gave up 5 bases, with 17 bases separating them. CDR1 and CDR2 from the germline V gene are SGHVS and FNYEAQ. The CDR3: CASSGRTRDGDTQYF. CDR3 coding DNA: TGTGCCAGCAGCGGGCGCACTAGAGATGGAGATACGCAGTATTTT. Filled out from reference TRBV7-6 and TRBJ2-3, the complete variable domain reads GAGVSQSPRYKVTKRGQDVALRCDPISGHVSLYWYRQALGQGPEFLTYFNYEAQQDKSGLPNDRFSAERPEGSISTLTIQRTEQRDSAMYRCASSGRTRDGDTQYFGPGTRLTVL.

This clonotype came up a few times. The chain is built from TRBV5-6 and TRBJ2-1, with 9 bases matching TRBD2. Germline lookup yields CDR1 SGHDT and CDR2 YYEEEE. The V and J ends lost 4 bases and 7 bases, in that order; junction bases with no gene match: 9. The CDR3 spans 15 residues. The CDR3 protein is CASSLPGTSSNEQFF. The CDR3 DNA reads as TGTGCCAGCAGCCTCCCCGGGACTAGCTCTAATGAGCAGTTCTTC.

The rearrangement joins TRBV7-9 to TRBJ2-5; 9 bases are shared with TRBD1. CDR3 size: 16 residues. Germline lookup yields CDR1 SEHNR and CDR2 FQNEAQ (reference sequence). Trimming removed 3 bases from V and 4 bases from J; junction bases left unmatched: 9. Here the CDR3 reads CASSFLGQGASETQYF. CDR3 in DNA: TGTGCCAGCAGCTTCCTGGGACAGGGCGCGTCAGAGACCCAGTACTTC.

This clonotype was observed a handful of times. CDR3 loop: CASTTGETGEQYF. CDR3 DNA sequence: TGTGCCAGCACCACAGGGGAAACGGGGGAGCAGTACTTC. The chain is built from TRBV19 and TRBJ2-7; TRBD1 matches at 7 bases. Germline-derived CDR1 and CDR2 are LNHDA and SQIVND (reference sequence). The ends lost 9 bases at V and 7 bases at J; junction bases unmatched: 12. The CDR3 has 13 amino acids.

This clonotype has just a few counts. CDR3 in amino acids: CASSYSRGLDGYTF. DNA of the CDR3: TGTGCCAGCAGTTACTCGAGGGGGCTGGATGGCTACACCTTC. The chain is built from TRBV6-2 or TRBV6-3 and TRBJ1-2, with TRBD1 matching over 7 bases. The germline CDR1 and CDR2 sequences are MNHEY and SVGEGT. V lost 0 bases, J lost 6 bases, and 4 bases stayed unmatched. This CDR3 region has 14 residues.

This clonotype appeared many times. The rearrangement links TRBV7-2 to TRBJ1-1, with D possibly TRBD1 on 5 matching bases. Germline V lookup: CDR1 SGHTA, CDR2 FQGNSA. Trimming took off 1 base at V and 1 base at J, with 16 bases between the two ends. The CDR3 sequence is 17 residues long. CDR3 region: CASSLGVGFGANTEAFF. The CDR3 DNA reads as TGTGCCAGCAGCTTAGGAGTTGGGTTCGGGGCGAACACTGAAGCTTTCTTT.

This chain joins TRBV11-2 and TRBJ2-3; 12 bases agree with TRBD2. The CDR3 is 17 residues long. CDR1 and CDR2 from the germline V gene are SGHAT and FQNNGV. V trimming: 5 bases; J trimming: 5 bases; junction bases outside the gene matches: 11. The CDR3 loop is CASSLRLAGVTKDTQYF. The CDR3 DNA reads as TGTGCCAGCAGCCTGCGACTAGCGGGGGTCACCAAAGATACGCAGTATTTT.

This chain joins TRBV4-3 and TRBJ2-1; a possible D gene is TRBD2 (5 bases). The V end lost 4 bases, the J end lost 8 bases, and 12 bases lay between the germline ends. CDR3 length: 13 residues. In germline, CDR1 is LGHNA, CDR2 YSLEER. For the CDR3, the DNA is TGCGCCAGCAGCCTTCAACTAGGAGATGAGCAGTTCTTC. It encodes CASSLQLGDEQFF.

The V gene is TRBV27, the J gene TRBJ2-3; TRBD2 matches 7 bases. This CDR3 is 17 amino acids long. The germline gives CDR1 MNHEY, CDR2 SMNVEV (reference sequence). With V trimmed by 5 bases and J by 0 bases, 11 bases remained unmatched. DNA for the CDR3: TGTGCCAGCAGTCCCCTCCGGGGGGAGTCAAGCACAGATACGCAGTATTTT. It codes for CASSPLRGESSTDTQYF.

V usage is TRBV7-9 and J usage is TRBJ2-3, with 10 bases matching TRBD2. The CDR3 covers 16 residues. The J segment lost 0 bases and the V segment lost 5 bases, leaving 5 bases of the junction unmatched. Germline V lookup: CDR1 SEHNR, CDR2 FQNEAQ (reference sequence). The CDR3 region is CASSPQREGSTDTQYF. CDR3 sequence (DNA): TGTGCCAGCAGCCCCCAGCGGGAGGGTAGCACAGATACGCAGTATTTT.

The chain joins TRBV19 to TRBJ2-1; no clear D gene. CDR3 length equals 15 residues. The V gene's germline CDR1 is LNHDA and CDR2 SQIVND (reference sequence). The V and J ends lost 2 bases and 2 bases respectively, with 10 bases between them. CDR3 in amino acids: CASSIMGRPYNEQFF. The CDR3 DNA is TGTGCCAGTAGTATAATGGGCAGACCCTACAATGAGCAGTTCTTC.

This chain joins TRBV29-1 and TRBJ1-2; D remains unclear. The CDR3 runs 11 residues. With 0 bases removed from V and 7 bases from J, the gap between germline ends came to 6 bases. Germline values: CDR1 SQVTM, CDR2 ANQGSEA. The CDR3 loop reads CSVEDLTGYTF. The CDR3 DNA reads TGCAGCGTTGAAGATCTTACTGGCTACACCTTC.

To note about this clonotype: A read error is possible here, since a much larger clone lies one base away. Since no conserved phenylalanine or tryptophan closes the CDR3, a read error is the likely cause. The chain is built from TRBV7-8 and TRBJ2-7; TRBD2 matches at 11 bases. J lost 7 bases, V lost 3 bases, and 5 bases had no gene match. The germline V gene encodes CDR1 SGHVS and CDR2 FQNEAQ. The CDR3 runs 14 residues. The CDR3 DNA follows: TGTGCCAGCAGCTTTACTAGCGGGAGAGGTGAGCAGTACTAC. This codes for CASSFTSGRGEQYY.

This clonotype was found a few times. The chain couples TRBV5-6 to TRBJ2-6, with D possibly TRBD1 on 6 matching bases. Germline V gene lookup returns CDR1 SGHDT and CDR2 YYEEEE. The length of the CDR3 is 18 residues. Trimming stripped 0 bases from V and 0 bases from J, with 13 bases between. In nucleotides, the CDR3 is TGTGCCAGCAGCTTGGGACAGGCAATCCCCTCTGGGGCCAACGTCCTGACTTTC. It encodes CASSLGQAIPSGANVLTF.

The chain joins TRBV27 to TRBJ2-1; 9 bases agree with TRBD1. Per germline, CDR1 MNHEY and CDR2 SMNVEV (reference sequence). CDR3 size: 14 residues. Trimming took 3 bases from V and 13 from J; bases not matched to a gene: 10. Written as DNA, the CDR3 is TGTGCCAGCAGTTTTTCCAACAGGGGGCGGTCCCAGTTCTTC. It codes for CASSFSNRGRSQFF.

This clonotype was found many times. The rearrangement links TRBV6-5 to TRBJ2-3; D gene unclear. CDR3 length: 15 residues. In germline, CDR1 is MNHEY, CDR2 SVGAGI. The germline V and J ends were trimmed by 0 bases and 2 bases, with 9 bases remaining between them. This chain's CDR3 is CASSYSSLFTDTQYF. The DNA of the CDR3 is TGTGCCAGCAGTTACTCGTCTTTGTTCACAGATACGCAGTATTTT.

This clonotype has just a few counts. The J gene is TRBJ1-1, the V gene TRBV12-3 or TRBV12-4; D is ambiguous. The CDR3 has 13 residues. V lost 4 bases, J lost 4 bases, and 10 bases lay in between. The CDR3 loop reads CASSWWRATEAFF. The CDR3, as DNA: TGTGCCAGCAGTTGGTGGAGGGCCACTGAAGCTTTCTTT.